This T cell receptor beta chain was identified during a study of T cells expressing NK-cell markers. Across the study: One of the eight sequenced donors was seronegative, whereas the other seven were HCMV-seropositive. The study, taken as a whole, reports: Dominant NKG2C+ clonotypes accounted for roughly 1.0-8% of CD8+ T cells in six or seven donors.

With the 5' RACE reads reprocessed, TCRdb shows one record per CDR3 protein and no DNA. This listing includes around 100,000 distinct CDR3 sequences. Germline values: CDR1 MDHEN, CDR2 SYDVKM. The CDR3 extends over 14 amino acids. Details on this clonotype: The target antigen is unknown.

The source material was blood T cells: a sorted CD56 or NKG2C T cell subset, CD4+ or CD8+ T cells, or bulk PBMC T cells (not recorded which). The chain employs TRBV28 and TRBJ2-1; TCRdb reports TRBD1, a call that lacks DNA to check it against. The receptor comes from a woman between 18 and 70 years old in good health. CDR3 loop: CASSPPTLYNEQFF.